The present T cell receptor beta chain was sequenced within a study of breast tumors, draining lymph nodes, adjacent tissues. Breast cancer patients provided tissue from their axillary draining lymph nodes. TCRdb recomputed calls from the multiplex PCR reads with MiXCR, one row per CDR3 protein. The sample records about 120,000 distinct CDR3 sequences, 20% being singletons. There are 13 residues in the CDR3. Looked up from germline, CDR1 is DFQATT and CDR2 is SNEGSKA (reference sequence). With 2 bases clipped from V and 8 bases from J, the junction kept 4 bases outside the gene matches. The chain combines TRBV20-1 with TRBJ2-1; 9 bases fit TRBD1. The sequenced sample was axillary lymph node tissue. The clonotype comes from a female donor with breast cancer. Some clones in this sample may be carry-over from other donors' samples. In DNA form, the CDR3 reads TGCAGTGCTAGAAGGGACAGGGAGTATGAGCAGTTCTTC. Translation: CSARRDREYEQFF.